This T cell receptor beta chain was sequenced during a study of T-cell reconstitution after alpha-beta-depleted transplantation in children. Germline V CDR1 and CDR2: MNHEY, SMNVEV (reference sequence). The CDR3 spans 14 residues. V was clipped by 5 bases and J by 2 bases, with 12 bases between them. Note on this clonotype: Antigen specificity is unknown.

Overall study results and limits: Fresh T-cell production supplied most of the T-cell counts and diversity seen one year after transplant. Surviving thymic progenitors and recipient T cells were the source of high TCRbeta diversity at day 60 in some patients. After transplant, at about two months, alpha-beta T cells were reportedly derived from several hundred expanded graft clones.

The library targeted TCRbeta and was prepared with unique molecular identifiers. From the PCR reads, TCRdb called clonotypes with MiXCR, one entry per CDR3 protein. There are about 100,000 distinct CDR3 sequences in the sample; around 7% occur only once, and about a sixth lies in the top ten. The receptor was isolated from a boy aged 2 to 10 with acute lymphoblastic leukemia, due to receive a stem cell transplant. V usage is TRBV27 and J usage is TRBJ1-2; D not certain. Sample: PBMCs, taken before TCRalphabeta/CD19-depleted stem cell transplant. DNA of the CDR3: TGTGCCAGCAGTCCTATGGCGGCAAACTATGGCTACACCTTC. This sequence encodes CASSPMAANYGYTF.